The clone carrying this T cell receptor (beta chain) has more than one count but fewer than ten. These data come from a study of T-cell memory formation after mild COVID-19. About the research overall: Across donors, TCR clusters were largely donor specific.

TCRdb used MiXCR to reprocess the 5' RACE reads, holding one entry per CDR3 protein. The data show around 470,000 distinct CDR3 sequences, roughly 20% seen once. The receptor was isolated from an adult woman who had mild COVID-19 (a few samples of this study predate the infection). Cell type and time point are not known. Material: PBMCs or a T cell subset sorted from them (not recorded which).

CDR3 sequence: CSARDLASGDNNEQFF. The DNA of the CDR3 is TGCAGTGCTAGAGATCTGGCTAGCGGGGACAACAATGAGCAGTTCTTC. This chain joins TRBV20-1 and TRBJ2-1; 9 bases line up with TRBD2. The CDR3 has 16 residues. The junction had 8 bases not matched to a gene; V was cut back by 0 bases and J by 5 bases. CDR1 and CDR2 (germline): DFQATT, SNEGSKA (reference sequence).